These 6 T cell receptor beta chains share one sample of origin, sequenced in a study of cytomegalovirus exposure and HLA in healthy donors. In the PCR, 60 Vbeta and 13 Jbeta primers were used. Clones were read by immunoSEQ multiplex PCR, and TCRdb kept only the in-frame ones, dropping some. Of roughly 100,000 clones listed, over 70% were seen once; the top ten hold about 2.5%. Sample: PBMCs. Receptors originate from a female donor in good health and CMV-seronegative.

The CDR3 region is CASSLVPDRWGDTQYF. The DNA of the CDR3 is TGTGCCAGCAGCTTAGTCCCCGACAGGTGGGGGGATACGCAGTATTTT. This chain joins TRBV11-2 and TRBJ2-3; D is possibly TRBD1 (6 bases). This CDR3 is 16 amino acids long. Germline CDR1 SGHAT, CDR2 FQNNGV. Trimming took off 1 base at V and 6 bases at J, with 17 bases between the two ends.

Points on this clone: Other nucleotide sequences from this sample produce the same CDR3. The gene calls are TRBV6-5 and TRBJ1-2; D might be TRBD1 (5 bases). The germline V and J ends were trimmed by 6 bases and 4 bases, with 15 bases remaining between them. Germline-derived CDR1 and CDR2 are MNHEY and SVGAGI. CDR3 size: 14 residues. The CDR3 coding sequence is TGTGCCAGCAGCAGGGCGGGAGGAGGCTATGGCTACACCTTC. This sequence encodes CASSRAGGGYGYTF.

The gene calls are TRBV29-1 and TRBJ1-2; perhaps TRBD1 as D (6 bases). The CDR3 contains 11 residues. CDR1 is SQVTM, CDR2 ANQGSEA, per germline. The V end was cut by 5 bases, the J end by 6 bases, with 10 bases between. CDR3 protein: CSVWAGDGYTF. The DNA of the CDR3 is TGCAGCGTTTGGGCAGGGGATGGCTACACCTTC.

The chain is built from TRBV7-3 and TRBJ2-7; 7 positions match TRBD2. Unmatched junction bases numbered 16, after V lost 5 bases and J lost 0 bases. CDR3 length: 18 amino acids. Germline-derived CDR1 and CDR2 are SGHTA and FQGTGA. CDR3 DNA: TGTGCCAGCAGCCCACAGCTAGGGCTAGCGGCCAGCTCCTACGAGCAGTACTTC. Residues: CASSPQLGLAASSYEQYF.

This clone was picked up a small number of times. At the DNA level, this CDR3 is encoded by other sequences in the same sample as well. J is TRBJ2-7 and V is TRBV18; TRBD2 might be the D (5 bases). Deletions cut 2 bases from V and 6 bases from J, with 8 bases between. Germline V gene sequence: CDR1 KGHSH, CDR2 LQKENI. The CDR3 loop spans 12 amino acids. CDR3 protein: CASSPRGLEQYF. The CDR3 coding sequence is TGTGCCAGCTCACCAAGAGGGCTCGAGCAGTACTTC.

The gene calls are TRBV7-3 and TRBJ2-7, with TRBD2 matching over 10 bases. CDR3 size: 13 residues. V lost 5 bases to trimming and J lost 6 bases; unmatched junction nucleotides: 4. Per the germline V gene, CDR1 is SGHTA and CDR2 is FQGTGA. The CDR3 loop reads CASSSEREGEQYF. The CDR3 coding sequence is TGTGCCAGCAGCAGCGAGCGGGAGGGCGAGCAGTACTTC.